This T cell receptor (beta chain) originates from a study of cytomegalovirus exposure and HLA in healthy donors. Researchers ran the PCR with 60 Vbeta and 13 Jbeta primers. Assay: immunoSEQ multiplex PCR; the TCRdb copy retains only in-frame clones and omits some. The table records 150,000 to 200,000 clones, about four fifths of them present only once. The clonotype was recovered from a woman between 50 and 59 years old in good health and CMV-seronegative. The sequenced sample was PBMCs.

The CDR3 DNA sequence: TGTGCCAGCAGCCAATCCCCCTTATCGGGTGAGCAGTTCTTC. This gives the protein CASSQSPLSGEQFF. The gene calls are TRBV7-6 and TRBJ2-1; D gene ambiguous. CDR1 and CDR2 (germline): SGHVS, FNYEAQ. Trimming stripped 5 bases from V and 9 bases from J, with 17 bases between. This CDR3 has 14 residues.